Presented here are 23 T cell receptor beta chains from one specimen sequenced in a study of blood T cell repertoires in COVID-19. The data were produced by immunoSEQ multiplex PCR, yet TCRdb's version contains in-frame clones alone and is incomplete. The sample holds 220,000 or so clones, over 75% seen once. Sample: PBMCs or T cells enriched from blood (not recorded which). These TCRs come from a woman younger than 35 in a cohort exposed to, infected with or recovered from COVID-19 (not recorded which).

The chain links TRBV2 to TRBJ1-5; the D is unclear. The germline CDR1 and CDR2 sequences are SNHLY and FYNNEI. The CDR3 has 15 residues. The germline V and J ends were trimmed by 2 bases and 9 bases, with 17 bases remaining between them. CDR3 protein: CASSEILRGVTPQHF. CDR3 nucleotide sequence: TGTGCCAGCAGTGAAATTTTAAGAGGAGTTACGCCCCAGCATTTT.

This chain uses TRBV7-6 with TRBJ2-7; no clear D gene. Germline CDR1 SGHVS, CDR2 FNYEAQ. Trimming removed 2 bases at V and 3 bases at J, with 17 bases between. The CDR3 sequence is 16 residues long. CDR3 sequence reads: CASSLKEVVPSYEQYF. The CDR3 region has the DNA TGTGCCAGCAGCTTAAAGGAAGTAGTTCCTAGCTACGAGCAGTACTTC.

V is TRBV4-1 and J is TRBJ2-7; 11 bases fit TRBD2. The germline V gene encodes CDR1 MGHRA and CDR2 YSYEKL. Germline trimming cut 1 base from V and 4 bases from J; bases unmatched to any gene: 15. The CDR3 runs to 19 residues. DNA for the CDR3: TGCGCCAGCAGCCAAGGACTAGCGGGATTTCGTGGGGGGAGATACGAGCAGTACTTC. Translation: CASSQGLAGFRGGRYEQYF.

The V gene is TRBV5-1, the J gene TRBJ2-7, with 8 bases aligning to TRBD1. The CDR3 covers 15 residues. V was pared by 4 bases and J by 2 bases, with 8 bases of the junction left unmatched. In germline, CDR1 is SGHRS, CDR2 YFSETQ. CDR3 coding DNA: TGCGCCAGCAGCGCACAACAGGGGGTTCCCTACGAGCAGTACTTC. As protein: CASSAQQGVPYEQYF.

The gene calls are TRBV12-5 and TRBJ1-2; possible D gene TRBD1, 6 bases. Per the germline V gene, CDR1 is LGHNT and CDR2 is FRNRAP. The V gene lost 0 bases and the J gene lost 2 bases, with 22 bases spanning the gap. The CDR3 is made up of 19 amino acids. The CDR3 region is CASGLVEFRGRRLNYGYTF. In DNA form, the CDR3 reads TGTGCTAGTGGTTTGGTAGAATTCAGGGGACGGCGGCTCAACTATGGCTACACCTTC.

The rearrangement links TRBV29-1 to TRBJ2-5, with 7 bases identical to TRBD1. V shed 6 bases, J shed 5 bases, and the junction held 9 bases outside the gene matches. Germline V gene data show CDR1 as SQVTM and CDR2 as ANQGSEA. The CDR3 totals 13 residues. The CDR3 loop reads CSVKQGYGETQYF. The CDR3, as DNA: TGCAGCGTCAAACAGGGGTACGGTGAGACCCAGTACTTC.

The V gene is TRBV15, the J gene TRBJ2-5, with D perhaps TRBD2 (6 bases). The V end was cut by 0 bases, the J end by 2 bases, with 7 bases between. CDR3 length: 14 residues. Germline CDR1 is LNHNV and CDR2 is YYDKDF (reference sequence). This CDR3 is CATSRDRGQETQYF. CDR3 coding DNA: TGTGCCACCAGCAGAGATCGGGGGCAAGAGACCCAGTACTTC.

The V call is TRBV19, the J call TRBJ2-3; 11 bases line up with TRBD2. The V and J ends lost 6 bases and 0 bases, in that order; junction bases with no gene match: 8. Germline loops: CDR1 LNHDA, CDR2 SQIVND (reference sequence). The CDR3 consists of 17 residues. CDR3 nucleotides: TGTGCCAGTAGCCTTAGACTAGCGGGACTTAGCACAGATACGCAGTATTTT. Protein: CASSLRLAGLSTDTQYF. Combining the CDR3 with reference TRBV19 and TRBJ2-3 gives the whole variable domain DGGITQSPKYLFRKEGQNVTLSCEQNLNHDAMYWYRQDPGQGLRLIYYSQIVNDFQKGDIAEGYSVSREKKESFPLTVTSAQKNPTAFYLCASSLRLAGLSTDTQYFGPGTRLTVL.

The V gene is TRBV7-2, the J gene TRBJ1-5, with a tentative D call TRBD1 (5 bases). Between the trimmed V and J ends, which lost 4 bases and 5 bases, there was a span of 12 bases. This CDR3 contains 14 residues. Germline assignment: CDR1 SGHTA and CDR2 FQGNSA. The CDR3 DNA reads as TGTGCCAGCAGCTCCCCGTCAGGGTATCAGCCCCAGCATTTT. Amino acids: CASSSPSGYQPQHF. Drawing the rest from reference TRBV7-2 and TRBJ1-5, the complete variable domain is GAGVSQSPSNKVTEKGKDVELRCDPISGHTALYWYRQSLGQGLEFLIYFQGNSAPDKSGLPSDRFSAERTGGSVSTLTIQRTQQEDSAVYLCASSSPSGYQPQHFGDGTRLSIL.

This clone has a handful of counts. V and J are TRBV6-5 and TRBJ1-1; 9 bases align to TRBD1. The V gene's germline CDR1 is MNHEY and CDR2 SVGAGI. This CDR3 has 15 amino acids. V trimming: 2 bases; J trimming: 7 bases; junction bases outside the gene matches: 8. The CDR3 loop reads CASSYAGTGTGEAFF. The DNA for the CDR3 is TGTGCCAGCAGTTACGCCGGGACAGGGACAGGTGAAGCTTTCTTT.

As DNA, the CDR3 is TGTGCCACCAGTCCCCTCACAGGGGCCACTGAAGCTTTCTTT. Translated, it gives CATSPLTGATEAFF. The chain carries TRBV24-1 and TRBJ1-1, with 7 bases aligning to TRBD1. Per germline, CDR1 KGHDR and CDR2 SFDVKD. The CDR3 totals 14 residues. After removal of 6 bases from V and 4 bases from J, the junction contained 7 bases not matched to a gene.

The rearrangement joins TRBV5-1 to TRBJ1-4; unclear D gene. CDR1 and CDR2 (germline): SGHRS, YFSETQ. This CDR3 contains 14 residues. V lost 4 bases and J lost 0, with 7 bases in between. The CDR3 coding sequence is TGCGCCAGCAGCCCAAGAGCAACTAATGAAAAACTGTTTTTT. It yields the protein CASSPRATNEKLFF.

The chain employs TRBV11-2 and TRBJ2-2, with a possible D match to TRBD2 (6 bases). Germline V gives CDR1 SGHAT, CDR2 FQNNGV. The CDR3 covers 14 residues. Trimming shortened V by 4 bases and J by 6 bases, and 12 bases separated the two germline ends. The CDR3 reads CASSSLWEAGELFF. The CDR3 DNA is TGTGCCAGCAGCTCCCTATGGGAGGCCGGGGAGCTGTTTTTT.

The V call is TRBV6-5, the J call TRBJ1-2, with D perhaps TRBD1 (6 bases). The V end was cut by 7 bases, the J end by 0 bases, with 9 bases between. The germline gives CDR1 MNHEY, CDR2 SVGAGI. This CDR3 comprises 13 residues. The CDR3 loop is CASNRAPNYGYTF. The DNA for the CDR3 is TGTGCCAGCAACAGGGCCCCTAACTATGGCTACACCTTC.

The rearrangement joins TRBV19 to TRBJ1-1; 8 bases fit TRBD1. Per germline, CDR1 LNHDA and CDR2 SQIVND (reference sequence). Germline trimming cut 5 bases from V and 4 bases from J; bases unmatched to any gene: 6. CDR3 length: 14 amino acids. The CDR3 bases are TGTGCCAGTAGTTTTCAGACAGGGGTCACTGAAGCTTTCTTT. This encodes CASSFQTGVTEAFF.

The chain recombines TRBV2 with TRBJ1-1; 8 bases align to TRBD1. Trimming took 4 bases from V and 9 from J; bases not matched to a gene: 10. The germline gives CDR1 SNHLY, CDR2 FYNNEI. This CDR3 comprises 14 residues. The CDR3 DNA reads as TGTGCCAGCAGTGCTGGACAGGGTGGGATCAAAGCTTTCTTT. This translates into CASSAGQGGIKAFF.

V is TRBV11-3 and J is TRBJ1-1, with 9 bases that match TRBD1. The CDR3 loop spans 14 amino acids. Germline V gene sequence: CDR1 SGHNT, CDR2 YENEEA. The J segment lost 4 bases and the V segment lost 4 bases, leaving 4 bases of the junction unmatched. This CDR3 reads CASSSRDRATEAFF. CDR3 sequence (DNA): TGTGCCAGCAGCTCCCGGGACAGGGCCACTGAAGCTTTCTTT.

This chain joins TRBV11-2 and TRBJ1-1; 9 positions match TRBD1. With V trimmed by 2 bases and J by 8 bases, 3 bases remained unmatched. This CDR3 spans 13 amino acids. Germline lookup yields CDR1 SGHAT and CDR2 FQNNGV. The CDR3 DNA reads TGTGCCAGCAGCTTAACAGGGGGCAAAGAAGCTTTCTTT. Its protein product is CASSLTGGKEAFF.

The V gene is TRBV5-1, the J gene TRBJ2-1; 11 nucleotides agree with TRBD2. Germline trimming cut 0 bases from V and 7 bases from J; bases unmatched to any gene: 3. The CDR3 extends over 15 amino acids. Germline CDR1 and CDR2: SGHRS and YFSETQ. This CDR3 is CASSLALAGENEQFF. The CDR3 DNA reads as TGCGCCAGCAGCTTGGCACTAGCGGGAGAGAATGAGCAGTTCTTC.

The V and J genes are TRBV28 and TRBJ2-5, with 9 bases lining up with TRBD1. Looked up from germline, CDR1 is MDHEN and CDR2 is SYDVKM. The CDR3 contains 13 residues. V shed 6 bases, J shed 5 bases, and the junction held 4 bases outside the gene matches. DNA of the CDR3: TGTGCCAGCAGCCGAGGACAGGGGGAGACCCAGTACTTC. Its translation is CASSRGQGETQYF.

Here the CDR3 reads CASSHRHPQHF. The DNA for the CDR3 is TGTGCCAGCAGCCACCGACATCCCCAGCATTTT. The rearrangement joins TRBV11-2 to TRBJ1-5, with D unresolved. V was trimmed by 5 bases and J by 10 bases, leaving 9 bases between them. Looked up from germline, CDR1 is SGHAT and CDR2 is FQNNGV. There are 11 residues in the CDR3.

V is TRBV30 and J is TRBJ1-5, with D possibly TRBD1 on 5 matching bases. In germline, CDR1 is GTSNPN, CDR2 SVGIG (reference sequence). The CDR3 is made up of 15 amino acids. V dropped 4 bases and J dropped 0 bases, with 13 bases sitting between them. CDR3 sequence (DNA): TGTGCCTGGAACGAGCAGGGACTTAGCAATCAGCCCCAGCATTTT. Its translation is CAWNEQGLSNQPQHF.

The CDR3 DNA is TGTGCCAGCAGCCTGGCCCAAAAAAACATTCAGTACTTC. Translating it yields CASSLAQKNIQYF. The genes are TRBV7-9 and TRBJ2-4, with unresolved D. V was cut by 5 bases and J by 4 bases, with 9 bases left in between. The CDR3 is 13 amino acids. Per germline, CDR1 SEHNR and CDR2 FQNEAQ (reference sequence).